This paragraph covers one T cell receptor beta chain sequence. These data originate in a study of cytomegalovirus exposure and HLA in healthy donors. The study ran its PCR with 60 Vbeta and 13 Jbeta primers. Assay used: immunoSEQ multiplex PCR; TCRdb lists only in-frame clones, some missing. The sample includes some 130,000 clones, 66% of them seen just once. The receptor's source is a human donor in good health. The sample comprised PBMCs.

The CDR3 is CASGLYRRQQYF. The CDR3 region has the DNA TGTGCCAGCGGACTATACCGCCGACAGCAGTACTTC. V usage is TRBV27 and J usage is TRBJ2-7; perhaps TRBD2 as D (6 bases). V gave up 8 bases and J gave up 8 bases, with 16 bases separating them. The CDR3 runs to 12 residues. CDR1 is MNHEY and CDR2 is SMNVEV in the germline V gene (reference sequence).